Following are 26 T cell receptor beta chains from one sample sequenced in a study of T cell responses to AZD1222 COVID-19 vaccine. Clones were read by immunoSEQ multiplex PCR, and TCRdb kept only the in-frame ones, dropping some. The sample records 150,000 to 200,000 clones, 94% being singletons. This specimen was peripheral blood, taken on day 0 of AZD1222 vaccination. Every receptor here comes from an adult in good health.

The chain employs TRBV27 and TRBJ1-2; no reliable D call. The CDR3 is made up of 14 amino acids. V lost 2 bases to trimming and J lost 1 base, with 8 bases between them. CDR1 and CDR2 (germline): MNHEY, SMNVEV (reference sequence). DNA for the CDR3: TGTGCCAGCAGTTTACGACGGAATAACTATGGCTACACCTTC. Protein product: CASSLRRNNYGYTF.

J is TRBJ2-7 and V is TRBV6-5, with 9 bases identical to TRBD1. The CDR3 contains 14 residues. Germline V gene sequence: CDR1 MNHEY, CDR2 SVGAGI. Trimming cost V 5 bases and J 5 bases; bases outside gene matches: 7. CDR3 residues: CASSNWDRAHEQYF. In DNA form, the CDR3 reads TGTGCCAGCAGTAACTGGGACAGGGCCCACGAGCAGTACTTC.

This chain joins TRBV3-1 (or the pseudogene TRBV3-2) and TRBJ2-7; a weak D match, TRBD2 (6 bases). This CDR3 region has 13 residues. Germline lookup yields CDR1 LGHDT and CDR2 YNNKEL (reference sequence). Trimming left V 5 bases short and J 4 bases short, with 12 bases between. The CDR3 sequence is CASSEGLRYEQYF. The CDR3 DNA is TGTGCCAGCAGCGAGGGACTGAGGTACGAGCAGTACTTC.

The DNA for the CDR3 is TGTGCCAGCAGTGACCGACGGGTCTTGAACACTGAAGCTTTCTTT. Protein sequence: CASSDRRVLNTEAFF. The rearrangement joins TRBV28 to TRBJ1-1, with no clear D. This CDR3 has 15 residues. V lost 5 bases, J lost 0 bases, and 13 bases lay in between. CDR1 is MDHEN and CDR2 is SYDVKM in the germline V gene.

J is TRBJ2-2 and V is TRBV5-1; TRBD1 agrees at 12 bases. CDR3 length equals 16 residues. The germline gives CDR1 SGHRS, CDR2 YFSETQ. V gave up 3 bases and J gave up 5 bases; unmatched junction bases: 5. CDR3 sequence (DNA): TGCGCCAGCAGCTCCCCGGGACAGGGGGCAACCGGGGAGCTGTTTTTT. Its translation is CASSSPGQGATGELFF.

V gene TRBV19 combines with J gene TRBJ1-2; the D is unclear. Per the germline V gene, CDR1 is LNHDA and CDR2 is SQIVND (reference sequence). V lost 1 base and J 4 bases, leaving 10 bases between the germline ends. The CDR3 spans 14 residues. CDR3 loop: CASSIGGGGYGYTF. CDR3 DNA sequence: TGTGCCAGTAGTATAGGCGGTGGCGGCTATGGCTACACCTTC. Based on the CDR3 plus reference TRBV19 and TRBJ1-2, the full variable domain is DGGITQSPKYLFRKEGQNVTLSCEQNLNHDAMYWYRQDPGQGLRLIYYSQIVNDFQKGDIAEGYSVSREKKESFPLTVTSAQKNPTAFYLCASSIGGGGYGYTFGSGTRLTVV.

The chain has TRBV6-1 and TRBJ1-4; 7 bases match TRBD1. The CDR3 runs to 16 residues. The V gene end was trimmed by 4 bases and the J gene end by 7 bases; junction bases not matched to a gene: 12. Looked up from germline, CDR1 is MNHNS and CDR2 is SASEGT. The DNA for the CDR3 is TGTGCCAGCAGTGGCTCCAGGGGGTCATTCGGTGAAAAACTGTTTTTT. Translated: CASSGSRGSFGEKLFF.

This chain joins TRBV19 and TRBJ1-1; 7 positions agree with TRBD1. CDR1 is LNHDA, CDR2 SQIVND, per germline (reference sequence). This CDR3 spans 12 amino acids. The V segment lost 2 bases and the J segment 8 bases; nucleotides outside the gene matches: 2. CDR3: CASSITDREAFF. The CDR3 region has the DNA TGTGCCAGTAGTATAACGGACAGGGAAGCTTTCTTT.

CDR3 region: CASSKVRDREYF. Written as DNA, the CDR3 is TGTGCCAGCAGCAAAGTAAGGGACCGTGAGTACTTC. V is TRBV21-1 and J is TRBJ2-5. TRBV21-1 is a listed pseudogene. The CDR3 loop spans 12 amino acids.

This chain links TRBV2 with TRBJ1-3; D might be TRBD1 (5 bases). V was cut by 6 bases and J by 0 bases, with 15 bases left in between. The CDR3 is 16 residues long. Germline CDR1 and CDR2: SNHLY and FYNNEI. CDR3 sequence reads: CASRERQPFSGNTIYF. In nucleotides, the CDR3 is TGTGCCAGCAGGGAGAGACAGCCCTTCTCTGGAAACACCATATATTTT.

Comments on this clone: At the DNA level, this CDR3 is encoded by other sequences in the same sample as well. The V gene is TRBV28, the J gene TRBJ1-1; D might be TRBD1 (5 bases). CDR1 is MDHEN, CDR2 SYDVKM, per germline. The CDR3 covers 14 residues. Trimming left V 3 bases short and J 1 base short, with 9 bases between. Written as DNA, the CDR3 is TGTGCCAGCAGTTTGCAGGGTGGGAACACTGAAGCTTTCTTT. Amino acid sequence: CASSLQGGNTEAFF.

V and J are TRBV3-1 (or the pseudogene TRBV3-2) and TRBJ1-2; the D is unclear. V gave up 4 bases and J gave up 8 bases, with 20 bases separating them. The CDR3 covers 15 residues. Looked up from germline, CDR1 is LGHDT and CDR2 is YNNKEL (reference sequence). The CDR3 here is CASSPYPQATLGYTF. For the CDR3, the DNA is TGTGCCAGCAGCCCCTACCCTCAAGCTACCCTCGGCTACACCTTC.

The CDR3 loop is CASSYRTSGGYYEQYF. In DNA, the CDR3 is TGTGCCAGCAGCTACCGGACTAGCGGGGGTTACTACGAGCAGTACTTC. This rearrangement joins TRBV3-1 (or the pseudogene TRBV3-2) to TRBJ2-7; 13 bases are a match to TRBD2. J was trimmed by 3 bases and V by 5 bases; bases with no gene match: 7. This CDR3 spans 16 amino acids. Per the germline V gene, CDR1 is LGHDT and CDR2 is YNNKEL (reference sequence).

The chain employs TRBV27 and TRBJ1-1, with 9 bases matching TRBD1. CDR3 length: 15 amino acids. V lost 5 bases and J lost 7; bases outside the gene matches: 11. The V gene's germline CDR1 is MNHEY and CDR2 SMNVEV (reference sequence). The CDR3 protein is CASSLGTGTFLEAFF. The DNA for the CDR3 is TGTGCCAGCAGTCTAGGGACAGGGACCTTTCTTGAAGCTTTCTTT.

The J gene is TRBJ2-1, the V gene TRBV3-1 (or the pseudogene TRBV3-2), with 7 bases fitting TRBD2. The germline V gene has CDR1 LGHDT and CDR2 YNNKEL (reference sequence). The length of the CDR3 is 13 residues. With 1 base clipped from V and 8 bases from J, the junction kept 2 bases outside the gene matches. CDR3 coding DNA: TGTGCCAGCAGCCAAGCTAGCGGACATGAGCAGTTCTTC. Protein sequence: CASSQASGHEQFF.

The gene calls are TRBV2 and TRBJ1-2, with D tentatively TRBD1 (5 bases). The V gene's germline CDR1 is SNHLY and CDR2 FYNNEI. This CDR3 is built from 14 residues. V was cut by 5 bases and J by 7 bases, with 17 bases left in between. CDR3 amino acids: CASSPGPRTSGYTF. The CDR3, as DNA: TGTGCCAGCAGTCCGGGACCACGAACCTCTGGCTACACCTTC.

This clone has just a few counts. The identical CDR3 is also encoded by other nucleotide sequences in the sample. This chain links TRBV18 with TRBJ1-1, with a weak D call TRBD1 (5 bases). V lost 2 bases and J 1 base, leaving 5 bases between the germline ends. Germline V gene data show CDR1 as KGHSH and CDR2 as LQKENI. This CDR3 is built from 13 residues. CDR3 DNA: TGTGCCAGCTCACCAGGGGGGAACACTGAAGCTTTCTTT. Protein sequence: CASSPGGNTEAFF.

In this sample, this clone turned up once. This sample includes further DNA sequences coding for the same CDR3. Written as DNA, the CDR3 is TGTGCCAGCAGCTCGGACAGGAACTATGGCTACACCTTC. This sequence encodes CASSSDRNYGYTF. The chain recombines TRBV2 with TRBJ1-2, with TRBD1 matching 7 bases. The V gene's germline CDR1 is SNHLY and CDR2 FYNNEI. V gave up 6 bases and J gave up 2 bases; unmatched junction bases: 3. The CDR3 totals 13 residues.

The chain combines TRBV18 with TRBJ1-1; tentative D call: TRBD1 (6 bases). CDR1 is KGHSH, CDR2 LQKENI, per germline. The ends were cut back, 1 base at V and 1 base at J, with 13 bases in the middle. The CDR3 sequence is 16 residues long. Here the CDR3 DNA reads TGTGCCAGCTCACCACTCACGGGGGGGGCGAACACTGAAGCTTTCTTT. Residues: CASSPLTGGANTEAFF.

This clone is a singleton in its sample. This chain uses TRBV27 with TRBJ2-1; D unclear. The CDR3 consists of 16 residues. Deletions cut 5 bases from V and 0 bases from J, with 14 bases between. Germline V CDR1 and CDR2: MNHEY, SMNVEV (reference sequence). The CDR3 here is CASSPPTVYSYNEQFF. The CDR3 DNA reads as TGTGCCAGCAGTCCCCCAACGGTATACTCCTACAATGAGCAGTTCTTC.

The genes are TRBV9 and TRBJ2-1; tentative D call: TRBD1 (6 bases). The CDR3 sequence is 13 residues long. Germline assignment: CDR1 SGDLS and CDR2 YYNGEE. V was shortened by 0 bases and J by 7 bases, with 8 bases between the two germline ends. The CDR3 here is CASSVEQGNEQFF. In nucleotides, the CDR3 is TGTGCCAGCAGCGTAGAACAGGGAAATGAGCAGTTCTTC.

The chain combines TRBV11-3 with TRBJ2-2; 8 bases are a match to TRBD2. Losses at the gene ends were 3 bases for V and 6 bases for J; bases not matched to a gene: 0. The CDR3 has 13 residues. Germline V gives CDR1 SGHNT, CDR2 YENEEA. The CDR3 loop reads CASSFGGAGELFF. Here the CDR3 DNA reads TGTGCCAGCAGCTTCGGGGGGGCCGGGGAGCTGTTTTTT.

The rearrangement links TRBV27 to TRBJ2-2, with D possibly TRBD2 on 5 matching bases. The CDR3 contains 16 residues. Looked up from germline, CDR1 is MNHEY and CDR2 is SMNVEV (reference sequence). V lost 7 bases and J 0 bases, leaving 15 bases between the germline ends. The CDR3 sequence is CASTTRLPTNTGELFF. In DNA, the CDR3 is TGTGCCAGCACCACCCGACTACCGACGAACACCGGGGAGCTGTTTTTT.

In this sample, this clone turned up once. The chain has TRBV18 and TRBJ2-7, with 12 bases matching TRBD1. The V and J ends lost 6 bases and 5 bases, in that order; junction bases with no gene match: 5. The CDR3 is 14 amino acids. Per germline, CDR1 KGHSH and CDR2 LQKENI. The CDR3 nucleotides are TGTGCCAGCTCTCCGGGACAGGGGGCTCACGAGCAGTACTTC. Protein sequence: CASSPGQGAHEQYF.

V gene TRBV6-5 combines with J gene TRBJ2-2, with D uncertain. V shed 2 bases and J shed 5 bases, with 12 bases lying between them. The CDR3 length is 15 residues. The germline gives CDR1 MNHEY, CDR2 SVGAGI. The CDR3 DNA follows: TGTGCCAGCAGTTACCTACATATGGGGACCGGGGAGCTGTTTTTT. This encodes CASSYLHMGTGELFF.

This chain uses TRBV20-1 with TRBJ1-2; D is unresolved. Germline CDR1 and CDR2: DFQATT and SNEGSKA (reference sequence). Trimming left V 6 bases short and J 6 bases short, with 11 bases between. The CDR3 has 11 amino acids. DNA of the CDR3: TGCAGTGCCCTCGGGTTAGATGGCTACACCTTC. Translating it yields CSALGLDGYTF.